Listed here are 28 T cell receptor beta chains from one sample, sequenced in a study of identical twins. MiXCR, run by TCRdb on the 5' RACE reads, gives a single entry per CDR3 protein. This sample has hundreds of thousands of distinct CDR3 sequences; 12% occur once, and the top ten carry about 1.6%. The sample also formed part of further work on yellow fever vaccine responses in identical twins.

The sequencing input was PBMCs. All receptors come from a woman aged 18-29 years in good health.

The chain links TRBV10-3 to TRBJ2-1, with 9 bases matching TRBD2. J was trimmed by 1 base and V by 4 bases; bases with no gene match: 11. The CDR3 contains 18 residues. Germline V gene lookup returns CDR1 ENHRY and CDR2 SYGVKD. This CDR3 reads CAISVKRGAITSYNEQFF. CDR3 DNA: TGTGCCATCAGTGTTAAGCGGGGGGCGATTACTTCCTACAATGAGCAGTTCTTC.

This clonotype came up a few times. This chain uses TRBV29-1 with TRBJ1-1; D not certain. V lost 7 bases and J lost 4, with 13 bases in between. CDR1 and CDR2 (germline): SQVTM, ANQGSEA. The length of the CDR3 is 12 residues. The CDR3 sequence: CSAGGTGTEAFF. The CDR3 DNA is TGCAGCGCCGGCGGCACGGGCACTGAAGCTTTCTTT. The full variable domain, its missing parts supplied by reference TRBV29-1 and TRBJ1-1, is SAVISQKPSRDICQRGTSLTIQCQVDSQVTMMFWYRQQPGQSLTLIATANQGSEATYESGFVIDKFPISRPNLTFSTLTVSNMSPEDSSIYLCSAGGTGTEAFFGQGTRLTVV.

J is TRBJ2-5 and V is TRBV20-1, with D unresolved. Germline V gene lookup returns CDR1 DFQATT and CDR2 SNEGSKA (reference sequence). The CDR3 is made up of 14 amino acids. The germline V and J ends were trimmed by 1 base and 1 base, with 10 bases remaining between them. The CDR3 DNA is TGCAGTGCTAGAGGTCGTGACACCCAAGAGACCCAGTACTTC. Translation gives CSARGRDTQETQYF.

This clonotype was recorded a few times. This chain uses TRBV10-3 with TRBJ2-3, with D possibly TRBD2 on 6 matching bases. There are 14 residues in the CDR3. V dropped 6 bases and J dropped 6 bases, with 16 bases sitting between them. Germline V gives CDR1 ENHRY, CDR2 SYGVKD. The CDR3 sequence: CAIRGGIAPDTQYF. The DNA of the CDR3 is TGTGCCATCAGGGGCGGGATTGCCCCCGATACGCAGTATTTT.

V usage is TRBV15 and J usage is TRBJ2-7, with TRBD1 as a possible D gene (5 bases). V was pared by 1 base and J by 4 bases, with 11 bases between. Germline lookup yields CDR1 LNHNV and CDR2 YYDKDF (reference sequence). This CDR3 has 14 amino acids. The CDR3 here is CATSRGEQGYEQYV. DNA for the CDR3: TGTGCCACCAGCAGAGGCGAGCAGGGTTACGAGCAGTACGTC.

This clonotype was detected a few times. The V gene is TRBV18, the J gene TRBJ2-5; the D is unclear. The germline CDR1 and CDR2 sequences are KGHSH and LQKENI. V was trimmed by 0 bases and J by 5 bases, leaving 7 bases between them. The CDR3 runs to 13 residues. CDR3: CASSPPSKETQYF. CDR3 DNA sequence: TGTGCCAGCTCACCACCCTCCAAGGAGACCCAGTACTTC.

This clonotype was observed a handful of times. The genes are TRBV21-1 and TRBJ2-1; the D segment call TRBD2 is taken from the table without a DNA check. TRBV21-1 represents a pseudogene. The CDR3 runs 22 residues. The CDR3 bases are TGTGCCAGCAGCTCATCGAAAGCGAGGACTAGCGGGAGGGCCTGGGGTTACAATGAGCAGTTCTTC. It encodes CASSSSKARTSGRAWGYNEQFF.

A word on this clonotype: One junction end disagrees with the germline gene, perhaps due to a read error. The chain carries TRBV12-3 or TRBV12-4 and TRBJ2-3; TRBD2 aligns across 7 bases. This CDR3 has 17 amino acids. CDR3 residues: CASSVAGLKKDTDTQYF. CDR3 nucleotides: TGTGCCAGCAGTGTAGCGGGTCTTAAAAAGGACACAGATACGCAGTATTTT.

As DNA, the CDR3 is TGCGCCAGCAGCATTCTACAGGAGGGGTGGCGCACTGAAGCTTTCTTT. The encoded protein is CASSILQEGWRTEAFF. V and J are TRBV5-1 and TRBJ1-1; D is possibly TRBD1 (5 bases). Looked up from germline, CDR1 is SGHRS and CDR2 is YFSETQ. The V gene lost 4 bases and the J gene lost 4 bases, with 20 bases spanning the gap. This CDR3 is built from 16 residues. Full variable domain (missing parts from reference TRBV5-1 and TRBJ1-1): KAGVTQTPRYLIKTRGQQVTLSCSPISGHRSVSWYQQTPGQGLQFLFEYFSETQRNKGNFPGRFSGRQFSNSRSEMNVSTLELGDSALYLCASSILQEGWRTEAFFGQGTRLTVV.

The V gene is TRBV20-1, the J gene TRBJ2-2; 7 nucleotides line up with TRBD2. This CDR3 is built from 15 residues. Trimming removed 1 base from V and 2 bases from J; junction bases left unmatched: 4. Looked up from germline, CDR1 is DFQATT and CDR2 is SNEGSKA (reference sequence). CDR3 coding DNA: TGCAGTGCTAGAGGCGGGGGTAGTAACACCGGGGAGCTGTTTTTT. Translated, it gives CSARGGGSNTGELFF.

This clonotype occurred a few times. The gene calls are TRBV20-1 and TRBJ2-2, with 7 bases aligning to TRBD1. Germline trimming cut 3 bases from V and 2 bases from J; bases unmatched to any gene: 9. Germline lookup yields CDR1 DFQATT and CDR2 SNEGSKA (reference sequence). The CDR3 runs to 16 residues. CDR3 loop: CSASPRQGHNTGELFF. The CDR3 nucleotides are TGCAGTGCTAGCCCTAGACAGGGACACAACACCGGGGAGCTGTTTTTT.

The chain couples TRBV7-9 to TRBJ2-7; 8 bases match TRBD1. Looked up from germline, CDR1 is SEHNR and CDR2 is FQNEAQ (reference sequence). V shed 1 base, J shed 1 base, and the junction held 3 bases outside the gene matches. The CDR3 has 15 residues. The DNA of the CDR3 is TGTGCCAGCAGCTTAGGCAGGGGGCTTTCCTACGAGCAGTACTTC. Its protein product is CASSLGRGLSYEQYF.

This clonotype was seen a handful of times. CDR3 sequence reads: CASHLGGQALRAFF. In nucleotides, the CDR3 is TGTGCCAGCCACCTTGGGGGACAGGCGCTAAGGGCTTTCTTT. The chain is built from TRBV6-1 and TRBJ1-1, with TRBD1 matching 8 bases. Germline assignment: CDR1 MNHNS and CDR2 SASEGT. The V segment lost 8 bases and the J segment 11 bases; nucleotides outside the gene matches: 16. The CDR3 consists of 14 residues.

This clonotype was counted a few times. This CDR3 reads CASSLTSGYSYNEQFF. CDR3 DNA sequence: TGTGCCAGCAGTTTGACTAGCGGGTACTCCTACAATGAGCAGTTCTTC. The chain links TRBV12-3 or TRBV12-4 to TRBJ2-1; TRBD2 matches at 10 bases. The CDR3 is made up of 16 amino acids. V lost 3 bases, J lost 0 bases, and 2 bases stayed unmatched.

The sample holds many counts of this clonotype. The chain is built from TRBV24-1 and TRBJ2-1; TRBD2 aligns across 8 bases. After removal of 4 bases from V and 4 bases from J, the junction contained 11 bases not matched to a gene. Germline CDR1 is KGHDR and CDR2 is SFDVKD. CDR3 length equals 17 residues. For the CDR3, the DNA is TGTGCCACCAGTGACTCACCCGGGACTAGTCAGTACAATGAGCAGTTCTTC. Residues: CATSDSPGTSQYNEQFF.

This clonotype was picked up a small number of times. The chain employs TRBV20-1 and TRBJ2-2; D is possibly TRBD2 (6 bases). V was trimmed by 2 bases and J by 0 bases, leaving 13 bases between them. Germline V gives CDR1 DFQATT, CDR2 SNEGSKA (reference sequence). The CDR3 runs to 16 residues. As DNA, the CDR3 is TGCAGTGCTAGAAGAAATAGCGGAACGAACACCGGGGAGCTGTTTTTT. This encodes CSARRNSGTNTGELFF.

This chain uses TRBV12-3 or TRBV12-4 with TRBJ1-2; D is uncertain. Trimming pared 3 bases from V and 5 bases from J, leaving 7 bases between. This CDR3 has 12 residues. The CDR3 DNA is TGTGCCAGCAGTTTCGTCGGGTATGGCTACACCTTC. Residues: CASSFVGYGYTF.

This clonotype was found many times. DNA for the CDR3: TGCAGTGAAGATCAGACGCAAGAGACCCAGTACTTC. Translated: CSEDQTQETQYF. This chain links TRBV20-1 with TRBJ2-5, with unresolved D. Trimming left V 7 bases short and J 2 bases short, with 11 bases between. The CDR3 length is 12 residues. Per germline, CDR1 DFQATT and CDR2 SNEGSKA (reference sequence).

Only a few counts were recorded for this clonotype. The chain has TRBV29-1 and TRBJ2-1; 7 nucleotides align to TRBD1. CDR1 and CDR2 (germline): SQVTM, ANQGSEA. V dropped 6 bases and J dropped 4; count of bases not matched to a gene: 3. The length of the CDR3 is 12 residues. The CDR3 region has the DNA TGCAGCGTCGAACAGGGGTACAATGAGCAGTTCTTC. Translating it yields CSVEQGYNEQFF.

This clonotype has a count of ten or more. V is TRBV9 and J is TRBJ2-1; perhaps TRBD1 as D (6 bases). The CDR3 spans 15 residues. Germline V gene data show CDR1 as SGDLS and CDR2 as YYNGEE. Trimming took 0 bases from V and 4 from J, leaving 11 bases between them. In nucleotides, the CDR3 is TGTGCCAGCAGCGTAGGGGGGCAAGCGTACAATGAGCAGTTCTTC. Translation: CASSVGGQAYNEQFF. Filled out from reference TRBV9 and TRBJ2-1, the complete variable domain reads DSGVTQTPKHLITATGQRVTLRCSPRSGDLSVYWYQQSLDQGLQFLIQYYNGEERAKGNILERFSAQQFPDLHSELNLSSLELGDSALYFCASSVGGQAYNEQFFGPGTRLTVL.

This clonotype has just a few counts. This rearrangement joins TRBV27 to TRBJ2-4; D perhaps matches TRBD1 (6 bases). The germline V gene has CDR1 MNHEY and CDR2 SMNVEV (reference sequence). Trimming took off 6 bases at V and 5 bases at J, with 14 bases between the two ends. The CDR3 runs to 14 residues. CDR3 nucleotides: TGTGCCAGCAGATCGAACAGGGTAGAAAACATTCAGTACTTC. It yields the protein CASRSNRVENIQYF.

The genes are TRBV7-9 and TRBJ2-4; 9 bases fit TRBD2. This CDR3 comprises 14 residues. The germline gives CDR1 SEHNR, CDR2 FQNEAQ (reference sequence). With 6 bases clipped from V and 2 bases from J, the junction kept 2 bases outside the gene matches. The CDR3 nucleotides are TGTGCCAGCAGTGCGGGGGGGTCCAAAAACATTCAGTACTTC. This sequence encodes CASSAGGSKNIQYF.

The chain joins TRBV19 to TRBJ1-5; 8 bases map to TRBD1. CDR1 and CDR2 from the germline V gene are LNHDA and SQIVND (reference sequence). CDR3 length: 17 residues. J was trimmed by 2 bases and V by 3 bases; bases with no gene match: 9. Written as DNA, the CDR3 is TGTGCCAGTAGTATGTCCGGGACAGGCCCCCGCAATCAGCCCCAGCATTTT. The encoded protein is CASSMSGTGPRNQPQHF.

The rearrangement links TRBV10-3 to TRBJ2-4; D not certain. CDR1 and CDR2 (germline): ENHRY, SYGVKD. Trimming pared 0 bases from V and 2 bases from J, leaving 8 bases between. CDR3 size: 15 residues. CDR3 in DNA: TGTGCCATCAGTGAGTCTGGATTATCCAAAAACATTCAGTACTTC. Protein product: CAISESGLSKNIQYF.

This chain links TRBV28 with TRBJ2-1; 8 nucleotides agree with TRBD2. The CDR3 runs 15 residues. The junction had 11 bases not matched to a gene; V was cut back by 5 bases and J by 8 bases. Germline V lookup: CDR1 MDHEN, CDR2 SYDVKM. The CDR3, as DNA: TGTGCCAGCAGTCCCGGGACTAGTCTTTTCGATGAGCAGTTCTTC. This codes for CASSPGTSLFDEQFF. Looking up the rest from reference TRBV28 and TRBJ2-1 gives the full variable domain: DVKVTQSSRYLVKRTGEKVFLECVQDMDHENMFWYRQDPGLGLRLIYFSYDVKMKEKGDIPEGYSVSREKKERFSLILESASTNQTSMYLCASSPGTSLFDEQFFGPGTRLTVL.

This clonotype has ten or more counts. The chain employs TRBV6-5 and TRBJ2-2, with D possibly TRBD2 on 5 matching bases. Germline CDR1 reads MNHEY; CDR2 reads SVGAGI. The CDR3 loop spans 15 amino acids. Trimming left V 2 bases short and J 1 base short, with 8 bases between. This chain's CDR3 is CASSYGLLNTGELFF. CDR3 DNA sequence: TGTGCCAGCAGTTACGGACTCTTGAACACCGGGGAGCTGTTTTTT.

This clonotype showed up just a few times. The V and J genes are TRBV20-1 and TRBJ2-3; 7 positions match TRBD2. The V and J ends lost 0 bases and 7 bases, in that order; junction bases with no gene match: 7. The CDR3 loop spans 14 amino acids. Germline-derived CDR1 and CDR2 are DFQATT and SNEGSKA (reference sequence). Written as DNA, the CDR3 is TGCAGTGCTAGAGATGGGACTACGGTCAATACGCAGTATTTT. Amino acid sequence: CSARDGTTVNTQYF.

The chain recombines TRBV19 with TRBJ1-2; D uncertain. Germline V gene data show CDR1 as LNHDA and CDR2 as SQIVND (reference sequence). The CDR3 runs 14 residues. V lost 3 bases, J lost 5 bases, and 13 bases lay in between. The CDR3 sequence: CASSMAQTPYGYTF. CDR3 sequence (DNA): TGTGCCAGTAGTATGGCCCAGACTCCTTATGGCTACACCTTC.